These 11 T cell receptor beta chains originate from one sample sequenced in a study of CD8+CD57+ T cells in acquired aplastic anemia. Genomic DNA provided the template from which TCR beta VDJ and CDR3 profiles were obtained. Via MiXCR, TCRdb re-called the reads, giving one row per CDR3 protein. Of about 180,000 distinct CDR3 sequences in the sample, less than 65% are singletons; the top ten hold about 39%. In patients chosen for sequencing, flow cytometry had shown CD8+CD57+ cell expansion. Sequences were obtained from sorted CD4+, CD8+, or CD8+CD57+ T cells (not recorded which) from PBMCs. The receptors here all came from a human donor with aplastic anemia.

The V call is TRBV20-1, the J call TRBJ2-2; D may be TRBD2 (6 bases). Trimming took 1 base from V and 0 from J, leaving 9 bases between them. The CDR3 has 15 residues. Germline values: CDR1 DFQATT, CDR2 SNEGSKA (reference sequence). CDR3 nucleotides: TGCAGTGCTAGAGCGGGGGTATCGAACACCGGGGAGCTGTTTTTT. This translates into CSARAGVSNTGELFF.

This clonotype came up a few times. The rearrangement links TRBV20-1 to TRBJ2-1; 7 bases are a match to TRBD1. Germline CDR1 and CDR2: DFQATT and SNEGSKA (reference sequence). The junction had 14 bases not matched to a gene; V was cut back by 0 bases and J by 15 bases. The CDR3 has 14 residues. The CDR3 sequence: CSARDAGGSNVVFF. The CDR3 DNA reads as TGCAGTGCTAGAGATGCAGGGGGAAGCAACGTGGTGTTCTTC.

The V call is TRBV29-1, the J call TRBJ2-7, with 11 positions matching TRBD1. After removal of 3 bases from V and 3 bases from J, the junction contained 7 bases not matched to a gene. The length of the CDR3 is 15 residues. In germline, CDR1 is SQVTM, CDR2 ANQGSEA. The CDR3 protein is CSVERTGGRGYEQYF. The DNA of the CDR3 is TGCAGCGTTGAGCGGACAGGGGGCCGGGGCTACGAGCAGTACTTC.

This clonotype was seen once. The CDR3 nucleotides are TGCGCCGACCACCCCCAGGGCCTAGGACCGGTAGTGGATCAGCCCCAGCATTTT. Translated, it gives CADHPQGLGPVVDQPQHF. The chain couples TRBV10-1 to TRBJ1-5; TRBD1 is a possible D gene (5 bases). V lost 11 bases, J lost 5 bases, and 31 bases lay in between. The CDR3 has 18 residues. Looked up from germline, CDR1 is WNHNN and CDR2 is SYGVQD (reference sequence).

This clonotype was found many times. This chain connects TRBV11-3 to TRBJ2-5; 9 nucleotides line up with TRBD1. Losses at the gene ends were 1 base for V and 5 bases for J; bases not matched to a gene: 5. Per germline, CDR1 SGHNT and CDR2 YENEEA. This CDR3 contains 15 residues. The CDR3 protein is CASSLATGGRETQYF. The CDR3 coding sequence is TGTGCCAGCAGCTTAGCCACAGGGGGCCGGGAGACCCAGTACTTC.

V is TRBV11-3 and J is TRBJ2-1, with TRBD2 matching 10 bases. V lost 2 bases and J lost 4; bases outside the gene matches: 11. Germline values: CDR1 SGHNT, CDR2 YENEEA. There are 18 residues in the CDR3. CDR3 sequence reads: CASSLSPVGTSVYNEQFF. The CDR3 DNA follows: TGTGCCAGCAGCTTATCCCCAGTCGGGACTAGCGTATACAATGAGCAGTTCTTC.

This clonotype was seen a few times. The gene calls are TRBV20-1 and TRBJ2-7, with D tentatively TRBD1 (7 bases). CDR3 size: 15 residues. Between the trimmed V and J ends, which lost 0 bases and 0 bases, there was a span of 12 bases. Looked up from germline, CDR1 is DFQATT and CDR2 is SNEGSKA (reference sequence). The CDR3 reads CSARDGGTASYEQYF. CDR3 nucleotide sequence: TGCAGTGCTAGAGATGGCGGGACAGCCTCCTACGAGCAGTACTTC.

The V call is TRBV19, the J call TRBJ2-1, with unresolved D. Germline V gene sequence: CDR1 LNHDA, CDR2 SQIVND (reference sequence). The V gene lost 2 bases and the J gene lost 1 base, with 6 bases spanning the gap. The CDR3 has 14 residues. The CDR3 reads CASSIRVSYNEQFF. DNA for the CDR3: TGTGCCAGTAGTATAAGGGTTTCCTACAATGAGCAGTTCTTC.

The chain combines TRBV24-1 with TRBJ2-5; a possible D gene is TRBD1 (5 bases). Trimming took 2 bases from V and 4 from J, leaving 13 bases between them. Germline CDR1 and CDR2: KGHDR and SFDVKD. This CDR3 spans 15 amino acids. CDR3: CATSDSQVVGETQYF. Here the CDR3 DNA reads TGTGCCACCAGTGATTCACAGGTGGTCGGAGAGACCCAGTACTTC.

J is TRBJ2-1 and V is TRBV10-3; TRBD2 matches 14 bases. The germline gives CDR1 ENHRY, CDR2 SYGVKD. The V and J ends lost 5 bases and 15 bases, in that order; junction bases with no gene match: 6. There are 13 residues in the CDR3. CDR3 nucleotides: TGTGCCATCAGTCAGGGACTAGCGGGAGCCGCGTTCTTC. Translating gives CAISQGLAGAAFF.

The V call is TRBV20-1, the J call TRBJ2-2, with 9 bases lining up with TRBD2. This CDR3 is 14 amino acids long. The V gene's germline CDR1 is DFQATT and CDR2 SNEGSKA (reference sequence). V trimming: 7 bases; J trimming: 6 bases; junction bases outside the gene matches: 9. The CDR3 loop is CSVPGLASSGELFF. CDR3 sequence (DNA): TGCAGTGTGCCGGGACTAGCCAGTTCCGGGGAGCTGTTTTTT.